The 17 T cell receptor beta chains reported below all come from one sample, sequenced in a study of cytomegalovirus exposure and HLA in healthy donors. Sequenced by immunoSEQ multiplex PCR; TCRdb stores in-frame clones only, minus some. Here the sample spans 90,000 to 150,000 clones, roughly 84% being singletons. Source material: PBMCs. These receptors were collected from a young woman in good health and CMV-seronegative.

The DNA for the CDR3 is TGCGCCAGCAGCCACCCCCGGGAGAGCGGGCACAATGAGCAGTTCTTC. It yields the protein CASSHPRESGHNEQFF. This chain links TRBV4-1 with TRBJ2-1, with TRBD2 as a possible D gene (6 bases). The CDR3 totals 16 residues. CDR1 is MGHRA, CDR2 YSYEKL, per germline. Trimming stripped 3 bases from V and 5 bases from J, with 17 bases between.

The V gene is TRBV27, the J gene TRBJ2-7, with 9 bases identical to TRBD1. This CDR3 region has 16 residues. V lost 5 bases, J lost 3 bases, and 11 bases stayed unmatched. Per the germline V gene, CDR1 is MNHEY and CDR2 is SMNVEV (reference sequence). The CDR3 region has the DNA TGTGCCAGCAGTCCCCGACAGGGGGTACCCAACTACGAGCAGTACTTC. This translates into CASSPRQGVPNYEQYF.

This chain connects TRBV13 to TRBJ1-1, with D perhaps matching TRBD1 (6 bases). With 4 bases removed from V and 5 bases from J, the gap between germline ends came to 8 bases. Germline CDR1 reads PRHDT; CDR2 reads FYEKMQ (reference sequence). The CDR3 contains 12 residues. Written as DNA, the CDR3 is TGTGCCAGCAGCTCCCAGGGGACTGAAGCTTTCTTT. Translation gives CASSSQGTEAFF.

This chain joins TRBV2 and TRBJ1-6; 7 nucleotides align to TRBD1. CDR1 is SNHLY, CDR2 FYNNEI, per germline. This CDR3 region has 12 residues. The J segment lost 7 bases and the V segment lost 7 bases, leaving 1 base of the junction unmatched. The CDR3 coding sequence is TGTGCCAGCACACAGGGGAATTCACCCCTCCACTTT. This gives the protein CASTQGNSPLHF.

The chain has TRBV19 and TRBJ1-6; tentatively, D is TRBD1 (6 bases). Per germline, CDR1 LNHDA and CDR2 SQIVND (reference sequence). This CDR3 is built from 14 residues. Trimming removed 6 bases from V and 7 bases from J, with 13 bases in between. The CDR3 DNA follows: TGTGCCAGTAGGCAACAGGGTGGAAATTCACCCCTCCACTTT. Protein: CASRQQGGNSPLHF.

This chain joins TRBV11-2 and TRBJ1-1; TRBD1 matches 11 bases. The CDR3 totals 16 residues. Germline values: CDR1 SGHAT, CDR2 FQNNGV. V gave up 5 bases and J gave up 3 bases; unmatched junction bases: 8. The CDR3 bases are TGTGCCAGCAGCCGGAACGAGGGACAGGGGGACACTGAAGCTTTCTTT. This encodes CASSRNEGQGDTEAFF.

The chain's CDR3 is CASSQGAGGNEAFF. CDR3 in DNA: TGTGCCAGCAGCCAAGGGGCAGGGGGCAATGAAGCTTTCTTT. This rearrangement joins TRBV14 to TRBJ1-1; 8 positions agree with TRBD1. CDR1 and CDR2 (germline): SGHDN, FVKESK. The length of the CDR3 is 14 residues. J lost 7 bases, V lost 1 base, and 5 bases had no gene match. The entire variable domain, with the rest obtained from reference TRBV14 and TRBJ1-1, is as follows: EAGVTQFPSHSVIEKGQTVTLRCDPISGHDNLYWYRRVMGKEIKFLLHFVKESKQDESGMPNNRFLAERTGGTYSTLKVQPAELEDSGVYFCASSQGAGGNEAFFGQGTRLTVV.

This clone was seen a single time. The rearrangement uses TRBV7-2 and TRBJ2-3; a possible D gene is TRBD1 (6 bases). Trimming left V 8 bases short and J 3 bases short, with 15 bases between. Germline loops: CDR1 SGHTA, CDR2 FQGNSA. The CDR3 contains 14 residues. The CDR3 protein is CASSLQGMTDTQYF. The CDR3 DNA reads TGTGCCAGCTCCTTACAGGGTATGACAGATACGCAGTATTTT.

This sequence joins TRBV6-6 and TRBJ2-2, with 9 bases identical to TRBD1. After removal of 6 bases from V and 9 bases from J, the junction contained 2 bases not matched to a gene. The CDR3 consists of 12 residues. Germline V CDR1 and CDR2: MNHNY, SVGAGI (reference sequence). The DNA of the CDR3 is TGTGCCAGCAGACAGGGGGCCTGGGAGCTGTTTTTT. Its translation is CASRQGAWELFF.

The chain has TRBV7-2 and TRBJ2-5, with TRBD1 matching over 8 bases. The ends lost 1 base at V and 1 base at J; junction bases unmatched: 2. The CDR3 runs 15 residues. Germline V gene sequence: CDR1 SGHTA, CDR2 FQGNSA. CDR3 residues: CASSLDRGSQETQYF. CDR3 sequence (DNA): TGTGCCAGCAGCTTAGACAGGGGGAGCCAAGAGACCCAGTACTTC.

The CDR3 here is CASSVDRAVDTQYF. The CDR3 DNA sequence: TGTGCCAGCAGTGTGGACAGGGCGGTAGATACGCAGTATTTT. This chain joins TRBV6-1 and TRBJ2-3; TRBD1 aligns across 8 bases. V was pared by 4 bases and J by 5 bases, with 5 bases of the junction left unmatched. CDR1 and CDR2 from the germline V gene are MNHNS and SASEGT. The length of the CDR3 is 14 residues.

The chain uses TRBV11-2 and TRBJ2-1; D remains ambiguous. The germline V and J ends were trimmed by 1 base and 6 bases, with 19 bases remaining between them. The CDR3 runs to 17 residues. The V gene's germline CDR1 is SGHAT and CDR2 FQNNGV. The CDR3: CASSLGPPLVSLNEQFF. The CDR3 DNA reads TGTGCCAGCAGCTTAGGTCCCCCCCTAGTTTCCCTCAATGAGCAGTTCTTC.

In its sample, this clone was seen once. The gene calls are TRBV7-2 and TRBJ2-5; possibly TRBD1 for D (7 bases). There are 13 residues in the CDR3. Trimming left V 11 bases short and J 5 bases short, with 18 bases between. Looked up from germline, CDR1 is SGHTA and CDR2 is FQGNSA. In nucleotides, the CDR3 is TGTGCCTCCGGGGACTCACAGGGGGAGACCCAGTACTTC. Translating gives CASGDSQGETQYF.

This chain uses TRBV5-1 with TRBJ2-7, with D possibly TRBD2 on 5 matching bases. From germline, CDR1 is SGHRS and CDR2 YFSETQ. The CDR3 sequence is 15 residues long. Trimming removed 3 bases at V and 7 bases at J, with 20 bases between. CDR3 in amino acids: CASSSSGGPFLEQYF. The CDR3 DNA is TGCGCCAGCAGCTCATCCGGAGGACCTTTTTTAGAGCAGTACTTC. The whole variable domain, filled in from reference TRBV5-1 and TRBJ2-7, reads KAGVTQTPRYLIKTRGQQVTLSCSPISGHRSVSWYQQTPGQGLQFLFEYFSETQRNKGNFPGRFSGRQFSNSRSEMNVSTLELGDSALYLCASSSSGGPFLEQYFGPGTRLTVT.

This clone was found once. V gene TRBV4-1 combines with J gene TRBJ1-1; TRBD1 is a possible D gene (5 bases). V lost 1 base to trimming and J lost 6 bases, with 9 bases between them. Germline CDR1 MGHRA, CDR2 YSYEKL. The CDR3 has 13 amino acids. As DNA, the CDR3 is TGCGCCAGCAGCCAAGTGGGGCTCGCTGAAGCTTTCTTT. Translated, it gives CASSQVGLAEAFF.

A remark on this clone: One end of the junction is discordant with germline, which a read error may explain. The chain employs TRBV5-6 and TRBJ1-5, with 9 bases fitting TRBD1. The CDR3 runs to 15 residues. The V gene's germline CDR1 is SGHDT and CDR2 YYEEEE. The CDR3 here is CASSFQGQGKQPQHF. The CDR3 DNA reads TGTGCCAGCAGCTTTCAGGGACAGGGCAAACAGCCCCAGCATTTT.

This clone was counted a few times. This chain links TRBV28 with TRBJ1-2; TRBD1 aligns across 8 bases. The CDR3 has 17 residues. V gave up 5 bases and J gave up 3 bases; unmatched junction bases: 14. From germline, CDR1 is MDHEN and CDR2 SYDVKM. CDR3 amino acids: CASSPQGALPGYYGYTF. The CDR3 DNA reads TGTGCCAGCAGTCCCCAGGGGGCGCTCCCCGGCTACTATGGCTACACCTTC.